The next 27 T cell receptor beta chains were all read from a single sample in a study of OX40 agonist ivuxolimab in advanced cancers. The repertoire was sequenced with immunoSEQ multiplex PCR; TCRdb's copy has only in-frame clones and lacks some. This sample has 70,000 to 95,000 clones, with about 90% found just once. The sample here was CD4+ or CD8+ T cells sorted from blood, taken in a trial of the OX40 agonist ivuxolimab. Receptor source: an adult with an advanced solid tumor such as melanoma, head and neck, liver or kidney cancer.

This chain links TRBV25-1 with TRBJ2-2; TRBD2 might be the D (5 bases). The CDR3 runs to 16 residues. V was cut by 1 base and J by 4 bases, with 13 bases left in between. Germline V gene data show CDR1 as MGHDK and CDR2 as SYGVNS. Here the CDR3 DNA reads TGTGCCAGCAGTGAATTTGGGCTAGCTCGCACCGGGGAGCTGTTTTTT. Its translation: CASSEFGLARTGELFF.

There are a few counts of this clone. The chain is built from TRBV28 and TRBJ2-7, with D possibly TRBD1 on 5 matching bases. Germline-derived CDR1 and CDR2 are MDHEN and SYDVKM. The germline V and J ends were trimmed by 5 bases and 0 bases, with 11 bases remaining between them. The CDR3 totals 14 residues. As DNA, the CDR3 is TGTGCCAGCAGTGGGGCCAGGGCCTCCTACGAGCAGTACTTC. This sequence encodes CASSGARASYEQYF.

The V call is TRBV12-2, the J call TRBJ1-2. TRBV12-2 counts as a pseudogene. CDR3 size: 16 residues. The CDR3 coding sequence is TGTGCAAGTCGCTTGCTCCGGGACGGTTTTAACTATGGCTACACCTTC. Its protein is CASRLLRDGFNYGYTF.

V is TRBV7-3 and J is TRBJ2-3; D gene unclear. The CDR3 has 12 residues. Germline loops: CDR1 SGHTA, CDR2 FQGTGA. Between the trimmed V and J ends, which lost 0 bases and 6 bases, there was a span of 4 bases. CDR3 DNA sequence: TGTGCCAGCAGCTTAACGGGGGATACGCAGTATTTT. It yields the protein CASSLTGDTQYF.

As DNA, the CDR3 is TGTGCCAGCAGCTTAGTTCCGGGAGTAAATGAGCAGTTCTTC. It codes for CASSLVPGVNEQFF. The V call is TRBV7-3, the J call TRBJ2-1, with a possible D match to TRBD2 (6 bases). CDR1 SGHTA and CDR2 FQGTGA come from the germline V gene. V shed 2 bases and J shed 7 bases, with 12 bases lying between them. The CDR3 is 14 residues long. The entire variable domain, with the rest obtained from reference TRBV7-3 and TRBJ2-1, is as follows: GAGVSQTPSNKVTEKGKYVELRCDPISGHTALYWYRQSLGQGPEFLIYFQGTGAADDSGLPNDRFFAVRPEGSVSTLKIQRTERGDSAVYLCASSLVPGVNEQFFGPGTRLTVL.

The V gene is TRBV18, the J gene TRBJ2-5, with 9 bases fitting TRBD1. Per the germline V gene, CDR1 is KGHSH and CDR2 is LQKENI. The CDR3 covers 14 residues. J was trimmed by 5 bases and V by 4 bases; bases with no gene match: 5. CDR3 residues: CASSRIGQGETQYF. The CDR3 nucleotides are TGTGCCAGCTCACGAATCGGACAGGGGGAGACCCAGTACTTC.

The chain is built from TRBV25-1 and TRBJ1-4; D is unclear. Trimming pared 3 bases from V and 4 bases from J, leaving 6 bases between. There are 13 residues in the CDR3. In germline, CDR1 is MGHDK, CDR2 SYGVNS. The DNA for the CDR3 is TGTGCCAGCAGTGAGCGAAGTAATGAAAAACTGTTTTTT. The encoded protein is CASSERSNEKLFF. The variable domain in full, with the rest retrieved from reference TRBV25-1 and TRBJ1-4, is EADIYQTPRYLVIGTGKKITLECSQTMGHDKMYWYQQDPGMELHLIHYSYGVNSTEKGDLSSESTVSRIRTEHFPLTLESARPSHTSQYLCASSERSNEKLFFGSGTQLSVL.

This clone has a single count. The chain combines TRBV29-1 with TRBJ1-2; unclear D gene. Germline lookup yields CDR1 SQVTM and CDR2 ANQGSEA. Trimming took off 3 bases at V and 4 bases at J, with 12 bases between the two ends. The CDR3 is made up of 13 amino acids. The chain's CDR3 is CSVEIKGAYGYTF. The CDR3 bases are TGCAGCGTTGAGATCAAGGGCGCCTATGGCTACACCTTC.

The V and J genes are TRBV19 and TRBJ1-1; possibly TRBD1 for D (6 bases). V lost 8 bases and J 1 base, leaving 11 bases between the germline ends. Germline lookup yields CDR1 LNHDA and CDR2 SQIVND (reference sequence). The CDR3 runs to 13 residues. The CDR3 DNA reads as TGTGCCAGTGGGCGACAGGAGAACACTGAAGCTTTCTTT. As protein: CASGRQENTEAFF.

The chain combines TRBV2 with TRBJ1-5, with D tentatively TRBD1 (5 bases). Trimming removed 0 bases at V and 7 bases at J, with 10 bases between. The CDR3 consists of 14 residues. CDR1 and CDR2 from the germline V gene are SNHLY and FYNNEI. The CDR3 spells CASSEAAGMQPQHF. In DNA, the CDR3 is TGTGCCAGCAGTGAAGCTGCAGGGATGCAGCCCCAGCATTTT. Full variable domain (missing parts from reference TRBV2 and TRBJ1-5): EPEVTQTPSHQVTQMGQEVILRCVPISNHLYFYWYRQILGQKVEFLVSFYNNEISEKSEIFDDQFSVERPDGSNFTLKIRSTKLEDSAMYFCASSEAAGMQPQHFGDGTRLSIL.

This chain joins TRBV18 and TRBJ2-3; 10 bases agree with TRBD2. After removal of 1 base from V and 4 bases from J, the junction contained 8 bases not matched to a gene. This CDR3 comprises 17 residues. In germline, CDR1 is KGHSH, CDR2 LQKENI. CDR3 bases: TGTGCCAGCTCACCACGTACTAGCGGGGTTGGGCCAGATACGCAGTATTTT. Translated: CASSPRTSGVGPDTQYF.

The V and J genes are TRBV27 and TRBJ2-1, with 12 bases that match TRBD2. This CDR3 is built from 16 residues. CDR1 MNHEY and CDR2 SMNVEV come from the germline V gene (reference sequence). V lost 6 bases and J lost 4; bases outside the gene matches: 7. CDR3 sequence: CASSPEGTSGYNEQFF. For the CDR3, the DNA is TGTGCCAGCAGCCCCGAGGGGACTAGCGGGTACAATGAGCAGTTCTTC.

The sample holds a few counts of this clone. The chain carries TRBV7-9 and TRBJ2-1; D possibly matches TRBD1 or TRBD2 (6 bases each). V was trimmed by 8 bases and J by 0 bases, leaving 11 bases between them. Germline CDR1 SEHNR, CDR2 FQNEAQ (reference sequence). This CDR3 comprises 14 residues. The DNA for the CDR3 is TGTGCCAGCGCTGAGGGGGGCTCCTACAATGAGCAGTTCTTC. Translation: CASAEGGSYNEQFF.

This sequence joins TRBV2 and TRBJ2-4; 13 bases are a match to TRBD2. The CDR3 has 14 residues. The germline V gene encodes CDR1 SNHLY and CDR2 FYNNEI. The J segment lost 15 bases and the V segment lost 1 base, leaving 6 bases of the junction unmatched. CDR3 residues: CASSEGTSGSWRYF. The CDR3 coding sequence is TGTGCCAGCAGTGAAGGGACTAGCGGGAGTTGGCGGTACTTC.

This chain joins TRBV6-5 and TRBJ2-7; D is unclear. The V gene's germline CDR1 is MNHEY and CDR2 SVGAGI. This CDR3 is 14 amino acids long. V lost 4 bases, J lost 5 bases, and 15 bases lay in between. CDR3 coding DNA: TGTGCCAGCAGTTCAAGCCCGGGTCGCCACGAGCAGTACTTC. The encoded protein is CASSSSPGRHEQYF.

The chain uses TRBV18 and TRBJ2-5; D uncertain. The CDR3 sequence is 12 residues long. The V end was cut by 2 bases, the J end by 4 bases, with 5 bases between. Germline V gene data show CDR1 as KGHSH and CDR2 as LQKENI. The CDR3 here is CASSPSRETQYF. The CDR3 DNA reads as TGTGCCAGCTCACCATCCCGAGAGACCCAGTACTTC.

This clone was detected only a few times. The chain uses TRBV28 and TRBJ2-7, with TRBD1 matching 9 bases. The germline CDR1 and CDR2 sequences are MDHEN and SYDVKM. J was trimmed by 2 bases and V by 6 bases; bases with no gene match: 8. CDR3 length equals 15 residues. CDR3 sequence reads: CASRIRTGGPYEQYF. CDR3 DNA: TGTGCCAGCAGGATAAGAACAGGGGGCCCCTACGAGCAGTACTTC. Full variable domain (missing parts from reference TRBV28 and TRBJ2-7): DVKVTQSSRYLVKRTGEKVFLECVQDMDHENMFWYRQDPGLGLRLIYFSYDVKMKEKGDIPEGYSVSREKKERFSLILESASTNQTSMYLCASRIRTGGPYEQYFGPGTRLTVT.

The rearrangement links TRBV4-3 to TRBJ2-7, with 9 bases lining up with TRBD2. This CDR3 spans 14 amino acids. The V gene's germline CDR1 is LGHNA and CDR2 YSLEER. The V and J ends lost 1 base and 6 bases, in that order; junction bases with no gene match: 4. In DNA, the CDR3 is TGCGCCAGCAGCCAAGTGGCGGGAGGGACCGAGCAGTACTTC. It is translated as CASSQVAGGTEQYF.

This rearrangement joins TRBV7-2 to TRBJ2-3, with D perhaps matching TRBD1 (6 bases). From germline, CDR1 is SGHTA and CDR2 FQGNSA. The germline V and J ends were trimmed by 4 bases and 3 bases, with 11 bases remaining between them. The CDR3 spans 14 residues. The CDR3 DNA reads as TGTGCCAGCAGCTCCCTGAGGGGGACAGATACGCAGTATTTT. The encoded protein is CASSSLRGTDTQYF.

The rearrangement links TRBV9 to TRBJ2-3; 7 nucleotides line up with TRBD2. There are 15 residues in the CDR3. The V segment lost 5 bases and the J segment 4 bases; nucleotides outside the gene matches: 10. Looked up from germline, CDR1 is SGDLS and CDR2 is YYNGEE. The CDR3 sequence: CASSDTGTIADTQYF. The CDR3 DNA is TGTGCCAGCAGTGATACCGGGACTATAGCAGATACGCAGTATTTT.

J is TRBJ2-7 and V is TRBV19; D possibly corresponds to TRBD2 (7 bases). The V end lost 4 bases, the J end lost 2 bases, and 12 bases lay between the germline ends. Germline V CDR1 and CDR2: LNHDA, SQIVND (reference sequence). The CDR3 totals 14 residues. This CDR3 reads CASSTRGGPYEQYF. CDR3 nucleotides: TGTGCCAGTAGTACAAGGGGGGGACCCTACGAGCAGTACTTC.

The rearrangement uses TRBV28 and TRBJ1-2, with TRBD1 matching over 7 bases. Trimming at V came to 4 bases and at J to 0 bases, leaving 2 bases not matched to a gene. CDR3 length: 14 amino acids. CDR1 and CDR2 (germline): MDHEN, SYDVKM. The CDR3 region is CASSSGGTNYGYTF. The CDR3 DNA follows: TGTGCCAGCAGTTCAGGGGGAACTAACTATGGCTACACCTTC.

This clone was found a few times. V and J are TRBV5-1 and TRBJ1-1; 7 bases are a match to TRBD1. The V and J ends lost 6 bases and 4 bases, in that order; junction bases with no gene match: 12. Germline V CDR1 and CDR2: SGHRS, YFSETQ. CDR3 length: 15 residues. The CDR3 region is CASKSNLRGTTEAFF. CDR3 bases: TGCGCCAGCAAGAGTAACCTCAGGGGGACCACTGAAGCTTTCTTT.

CDR3 protein: CASSLLGQGFHEQYF. The DNA of the CDR3 is TGCGCCAGCAGCCTACTGGGACAGGGATTTCACGAGCAGTACTTC. The chain employs TRBV5-1 and TRBJ2-7; 9 positions agree with TRBD1. Germline loops: CDR1 SGHRS, CDR2 YFSETQ. The ends lost 4 bases at V and 5 bases at J; junction bases unmatched: 10. CDR3 size: 15 residues.

The rearrangement uses TRBV5-4 and TRBJ2-1; D is possibly TRBD2 (5 bases). The CDR3 contains 12 residues. CDR1 is SGHNT, CDR2 YYREEE, per germline (reference sequence). The CDR3 nucleotides read TGTGCGATGCGGAGGATTGACAATGAGCAGTTCTTC. Its translation: CAMRRIDNEQFF.

The chain employs TRBV6-5 and TRBJ1-2, with TRBD1 matching 8 bases. Looked up from germline, CDR1 is MNHEY and CDR2 is SVGAGI. The V gene end was trimmed by 6 bases and the J gene end by 7 bases; junction bases not matched to a gene: 7. This CDR3 comprises 13 residues. The DNA of the CDR3 is TGTGCCAGCAGGGACAGGGACACGGCTGGCTACACCTTC. Protein: CASRDRDTAGYTF.

The rearrangement links TRBV10-3 to TRBJ2-7; a possible D gene is TRBD1 (6 bases). Germline V gene lookup returns CDR1 ENHRY and CDR2 SYGVKD. This CDR3 has 16 residues. Trimming took 2 bases from V and 6 from J, leaving 20 bases between them. The CDR3, as DNA: TGTGCCATCAGTGAGAGGTTGGGGGCCCCCCTCACCGAGCAGTACTTC. Encoded protein: CAISERLGAPLTEQYF.